The rows below give T cell receptor beta chains drawn from one sample of a study of beta chain features in type 1 diabetes. Data came from immunoSEQ multiplex PCR; TCRdb stores just in-frame clones and leaves some out. The sample yields about 710,000 clones, around 15% seen once. What was sequenced was naive CD4+ T cells from blood. The receptors shown here come from a man aged 18 to 30 with type 1 diabetes. Both conserved end residues are part of each CDR3.

j_call | v_call | cdr3_aa
TRBJ1-2 | TRBV18 | CASSPNDGNYGYTF
TRBJ2-3 | TRBV7-2 | CASISMDRGGDTQYF
TRBJ1-3 | TRBV18 | CASSLGVLSGNTIYF
TRBJ2-2 | TRBV7-3 | CASTRSSNTGELFF
TRBJ2-1 | TRBV11-2 | CASSLGGSSYNEQFF
TRBJ2-7 | TRBV20-1 | CSADSSYEQYF
TRBJ2-7 | TRBV10-3 | CAISMRTPDEQYF
TRBJ2-5 | TRBV7-3 | CASSGGHQETQYF
TRBJ2-1 | TRBV21-1 | CASSPHGGQTGGEQFF
TRBJ2-7 | TRBV5-6 | CASSVDNEQYF
TRBJ2-3 | TRBV25-1 | CASIKENTQYF
TRBJ2-3 | TRBV9 | CASSQAPGVWTDTQYF
TRBJ1-1 | TRBV30 | CAWSGFGAFF
TRBJ1-1 | TRBV2 | CASSEQGYPSTEAFF
TRBJ2-3 | TRBV4-1 | CASSQDWGLPVEDTQYF
TRBJ2-7 | TRBV7-9 | CASSSQTSPYEQYF
TRBJ2-1 | TRBV7-2 | CASSRPGRWYNEQFF
TRBJ2-7 | TRBV4-3 | CASSQDPDTRPYEQYF
TRBJ1-5 | TRBV2 | CASSPWTDNQPQHF
TRBJ2-4 | TRBV29-1 | CSAEERTKNIQYF
TRBJ2-5 | TRBV4-1 | CASSQAFKLQETQYF
TRBJ2-1 | TRBV30 | CAWSHRANEQFF
TRBJ1-2 | TRBV28 | CASTTGTAGRYTF
TRBJ2-3 | TRBV11-2 | CASSLQGAGDTQYF
TRBJ2-1 | TRBV6-6 | CASRDRVIGGNEQFF
TRBJ2-1 | TRBV11-2 | CASSLVLTGGPNEQFF
TRBJ2-3 | TRBV29-1 | CSAEGWGQASGTQYF